This T cell receptor beta chain was recovered during a study of cytomegalovirus exposure and HLA in healthy donors. Study-wide background: Drawn from HLA-typed donors, tens of millions of unique TCRs were held in an early data release.

V was clipped by 6 bases and J by 1 base, with 16 bases between them. The CDR3 covers 15 residues. The germline CDR1 and CDR2 sequences are WNHNN and SYGVQD (reference sequence). It was with 60 Vbeta and 13 Jbeta primers that the PCR ran. Assay used: immunoSEQ multiplex PCR; TCRdb lists only in-frame clones, some missing. The listing contains 200,000 or so clones. Among the donors, all were healthy bone marrow donors. The clonotype originates from a boy between 10 and 17 years old in good health and CMV-seronegative. The sample consisted of PBMCs. The chain joins TRBV10-1 to TRBJ2-7, with D tentatively TRBD2 (5 bases). CDR3 protein: CASRGTGKKSYEQYF. The CDR3 region has the DNA TGCGCCAGCAGGGGTACGGGGAAGAAGTCCTACGAGCAGTACTTC.